Detailed here is one T cell receptor beta chain. CDR1 and CDR2 (germline): SEHNR, FQNEAQ (reference sequence). V was shortened by 1 base and J by 5 bases, with 9 bases between the two germline ends. This CDR3 is 13 amino acids long. The sample is drawn from a study of blood T cell repertoires in COVID-19. The repertoire was sequenced with immunoSEQ multiplex PCR; TCRdb's copy has only in-frame clones and lacks some. The sample carries 150,000 to 200,000 clones, about 84% recorded once. The rearrangement links TRBV7-9 to TRBJ2-7; no definite D call. Sequences were obtained from PBMCs or T cells enriched from blood (not recorded which). The sequence was obtained from a woman between 35 and 50 years old with acute COVID-19. CDR3: CASSLDTSNEQYF. The CDR3 DNA sequence: TGTGCCAGCAGCTTAGATACTTCTAACGAGCAGTACTTC.